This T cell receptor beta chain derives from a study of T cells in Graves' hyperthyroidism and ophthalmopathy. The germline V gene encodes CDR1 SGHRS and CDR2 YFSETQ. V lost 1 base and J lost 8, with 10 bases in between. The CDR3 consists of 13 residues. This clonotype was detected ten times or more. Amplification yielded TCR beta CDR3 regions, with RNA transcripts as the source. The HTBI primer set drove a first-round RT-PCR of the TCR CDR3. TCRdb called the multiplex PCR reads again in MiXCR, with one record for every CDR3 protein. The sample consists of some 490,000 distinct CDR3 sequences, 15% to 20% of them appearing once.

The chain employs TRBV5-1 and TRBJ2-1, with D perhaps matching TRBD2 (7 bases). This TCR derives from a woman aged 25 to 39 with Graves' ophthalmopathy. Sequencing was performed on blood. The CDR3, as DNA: TGCGCCAGCAGCTTGACAGGGAGGGATGAGCAGTTCTTC. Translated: CASSLTGRDEQFF.